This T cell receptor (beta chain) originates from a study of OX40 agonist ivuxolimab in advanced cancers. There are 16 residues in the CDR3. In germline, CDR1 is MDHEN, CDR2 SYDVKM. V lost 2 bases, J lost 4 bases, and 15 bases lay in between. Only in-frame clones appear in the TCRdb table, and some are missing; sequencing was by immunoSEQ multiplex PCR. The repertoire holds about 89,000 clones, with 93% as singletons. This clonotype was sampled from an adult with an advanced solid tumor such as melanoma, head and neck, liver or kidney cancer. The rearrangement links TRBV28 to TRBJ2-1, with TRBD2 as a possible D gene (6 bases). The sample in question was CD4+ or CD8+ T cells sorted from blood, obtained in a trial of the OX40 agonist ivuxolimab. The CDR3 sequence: CASSLNSGGAYNEQFF. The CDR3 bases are TGTGCCAGCAGTTTAAATAGCGGAGGAGCGTACAATGAGCAGTTCTTC.